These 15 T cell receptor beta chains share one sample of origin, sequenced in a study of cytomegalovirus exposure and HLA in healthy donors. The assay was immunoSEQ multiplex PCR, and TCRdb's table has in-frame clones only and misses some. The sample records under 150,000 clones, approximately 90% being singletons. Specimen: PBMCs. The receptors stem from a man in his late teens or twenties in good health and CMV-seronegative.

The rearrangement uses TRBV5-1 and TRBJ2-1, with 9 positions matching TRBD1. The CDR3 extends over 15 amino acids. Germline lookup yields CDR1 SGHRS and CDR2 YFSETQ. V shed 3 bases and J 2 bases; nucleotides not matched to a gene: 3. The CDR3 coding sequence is TGCGCCAGCAGCTGGGGACAGGGAGCCTACAATGAGCAGTTCTTC. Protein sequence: CASSWGQGAYNEQFF.

CDR3 region: CASSPLSGSTDTQYF. Here the CDR3 DNA reads TGTGCCAGCTCACCACTTAGCGGAAGCACAGATACGCAGTATTTT. The V call is TRBV18, the J call TRBJ2-3, with a possible D match to TRBD2 (6 bases). Germline lookup yields CDR1 KGHSH and CDR2 LQKENI. V lost 1 base and J lost 0, with 8 bases in between. There are 15 residues in the CDR3.

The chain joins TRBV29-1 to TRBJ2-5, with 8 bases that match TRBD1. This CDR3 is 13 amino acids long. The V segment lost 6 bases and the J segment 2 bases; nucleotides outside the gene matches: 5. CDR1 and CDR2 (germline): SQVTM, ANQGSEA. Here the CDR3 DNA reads TGCAGCGTCAGGGGGACAGGTCAAGAGACCCAGTACTTC. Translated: CSVRGTGQETQYF.

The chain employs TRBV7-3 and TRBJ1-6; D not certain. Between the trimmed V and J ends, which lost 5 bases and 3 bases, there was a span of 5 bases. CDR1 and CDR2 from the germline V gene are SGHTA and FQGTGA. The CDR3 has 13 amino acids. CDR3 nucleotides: TGTGCCAGCAGCCGGGACTATAATTCACCCCTCCACTTT. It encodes CASSRDYNSPLHF.

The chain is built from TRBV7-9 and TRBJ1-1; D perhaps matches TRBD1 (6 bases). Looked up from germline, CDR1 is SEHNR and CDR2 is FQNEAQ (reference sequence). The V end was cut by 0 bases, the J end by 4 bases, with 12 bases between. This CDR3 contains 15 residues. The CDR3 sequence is CASSLAERGGTEAFF. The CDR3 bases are TGTGCCAGCAGCTTAGCGGAAAGGGGGGGCACTGAAGCTTTCTTT.

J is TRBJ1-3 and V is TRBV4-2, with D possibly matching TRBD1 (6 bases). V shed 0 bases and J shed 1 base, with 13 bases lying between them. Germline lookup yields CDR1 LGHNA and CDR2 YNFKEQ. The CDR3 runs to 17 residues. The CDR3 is CASSQDPTGLSGNTIYF. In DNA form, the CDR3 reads TGTGCCAGCAGCCAAGATCCAACAGGGCTATCTGGAAACACCATATATTTT.

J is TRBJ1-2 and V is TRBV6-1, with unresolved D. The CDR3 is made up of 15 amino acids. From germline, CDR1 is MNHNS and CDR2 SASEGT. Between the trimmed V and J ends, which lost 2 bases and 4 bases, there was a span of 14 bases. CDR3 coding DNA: TGTGCCAGCAGTGAAATAGAAGAACAGATCTATGGCTACACCTTC. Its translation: CASSEIEEQIYGYTF.

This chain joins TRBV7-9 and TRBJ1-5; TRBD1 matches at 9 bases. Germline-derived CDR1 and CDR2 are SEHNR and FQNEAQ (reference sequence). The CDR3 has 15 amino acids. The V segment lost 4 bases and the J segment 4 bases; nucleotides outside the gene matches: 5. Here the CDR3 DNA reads TGTGCCAGCAGCTATACGGGACAGGGTAATCAGCCCCAGCATTTT. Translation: CASSYTGQGNQPQHF.

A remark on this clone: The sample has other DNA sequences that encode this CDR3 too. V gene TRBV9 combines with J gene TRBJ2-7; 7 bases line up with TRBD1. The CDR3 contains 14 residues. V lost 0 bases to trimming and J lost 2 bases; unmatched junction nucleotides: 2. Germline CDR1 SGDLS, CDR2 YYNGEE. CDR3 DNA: TGTGCCAGCAGCGTAGGGACAGGAGCCTACGAGCAGTACTTC. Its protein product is CASSVGTGAYEQYF.

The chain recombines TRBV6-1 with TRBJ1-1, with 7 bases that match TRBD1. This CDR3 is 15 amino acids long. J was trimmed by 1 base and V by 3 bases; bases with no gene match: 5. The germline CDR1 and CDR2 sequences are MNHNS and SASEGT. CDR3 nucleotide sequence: TGTGCCAGCAGTGACAAACAGGGGTGGAACACTGAAGCTTTCTTT. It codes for CASSDKQGWNTEAFF.

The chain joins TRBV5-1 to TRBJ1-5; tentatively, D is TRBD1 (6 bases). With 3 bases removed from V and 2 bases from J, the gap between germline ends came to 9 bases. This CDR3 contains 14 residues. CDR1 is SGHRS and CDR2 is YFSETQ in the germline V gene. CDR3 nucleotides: TGCGCCAGCAGCTCTGAGGGGGGCAATCAGCCCCAGCATTTT. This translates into CASSSEGGNQPQHF.

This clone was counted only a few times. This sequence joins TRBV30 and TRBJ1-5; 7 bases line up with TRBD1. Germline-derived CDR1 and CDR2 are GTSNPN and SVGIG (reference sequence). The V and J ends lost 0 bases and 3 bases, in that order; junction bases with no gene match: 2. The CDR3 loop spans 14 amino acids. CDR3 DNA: TGTGCCTGGAGTGTTGGGACAGTCAATCAGCCCCAGCATTTT. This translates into CAWSVGTVNQPQHF.

CDR3 protein: CASSYSGGYYNEQFF. The CDR3 DNA sequence: TGTGCCAGCAGTTACTCGGGGGGGTACTACAATGAGCAGTTCTTC. The rearrangement joins TRBV6-6 to TRBJ2-1, with 7 bases lining up with TRBD2. Germline-derived CDR1 and CDR2 are MNHNY and SVGAGI (reference sequence). With 0 bases clipped from V and 3 bases from J, the junction kept 2 bases outside the gene matches. This CDR3 comprises 15 residues.

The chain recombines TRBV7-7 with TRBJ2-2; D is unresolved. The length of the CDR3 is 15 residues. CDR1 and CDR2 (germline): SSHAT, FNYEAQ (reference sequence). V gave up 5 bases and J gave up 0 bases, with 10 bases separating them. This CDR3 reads CASSPTSANTGELFF. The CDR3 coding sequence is TGTGCCAGCAGCCCCACATCCGCGAACACCGGGGAGCTGTTTTTT. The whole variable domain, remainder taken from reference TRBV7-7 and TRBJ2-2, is GAGVSQSPRYKVTKRGQDVTLRCDPISSHATLYWYQQALGQGPEFLTYFNYEAQPDKSGLPSDRFSAERPEGSISTLTIQRTEQRDSAMYRCASSPTSANTGELFFGEGSRLTVL.

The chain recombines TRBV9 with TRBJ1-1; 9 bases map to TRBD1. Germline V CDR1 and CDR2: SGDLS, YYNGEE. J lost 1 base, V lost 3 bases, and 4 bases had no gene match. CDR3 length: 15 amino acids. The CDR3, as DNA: TGTGCCAGCAGCGCCATACAGGGGGCGAACACTGAAGCTTTCTTT. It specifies CASSAIQGANTEAFF.